One and the same sample provided the 8 T cell receptor beta chains below, sequenced in a study of T cell clonality in common variable immunodeficiency. Sequencing was performed with immunoSEQ multiplex PCR; in TCRdb, only in-frame clones are kept and a portion is missing. The repertoire shows 50,000 to 60,000 clones, none seen only once; the top ten take about 1.7%. The sample comprised peripheral blood mononuclear cells. These receptor sequences come from a person aged 18-70 years in good health.

This clone was counted at least ten times. CDR3 sequence reads: CSAQAASSYEQYF. Incomplete CDR3 DNA: TGCAGCGCCCAAGCGGCGAGCTCCTACGAG. The chain uses TRBV29-1 and TRBJ2-7, with a weak D call TRBD2 (5 bases). The read halts 3 residues ahead of the CDR3 end, with the missing end drawn from the germline J gene. The germline CDR1 and CDR2 sequences are SQVTM and ANQGSEA. The CDR3 contains 13 residues. V was pared by 7 bases and J by 0 bases, with 13 bases between.

This clone has a handful of counts. The read halts 3 residues ahead of the CDR3 end, with the missing end drawn from the germline J gene. V and J are TRBV6-1 and TRBJ1-1; D perhaps matches TRBD1 (5 bases). The CDR3 loop spans 12 amino acids. Deletions cut 4 bases from V and 6 bases from J, with 9 bases between. In germline, CDR1 is MNHNS, CDR2 SASEGT. The CDR3 DNA, read in part, is TGTGCCAGCAGTGCAGGGAGCGCTGAA. It specifies CASSAGSAE. The whole CDR3 is CASSAGSAEAFF.

This clone was observed many times. The CDR3 end lies 3 residues beyond the end of the read and is filled in from the germline J gene. This chain uses TRBV6-2 or TRBV6-3 with TRBJ2-7, with 8 bases matching TRBD2. The CDR3 runs 14 residues. Germline V gene sequence: CDR1 MNHEY, CDR2 SVGEGT. Trimming cost V 7 bases and J 0 bases; bases outside gene matches: 5. The CDR3 protein is CASNQRGSSYEQYF. The sequenced CDR3 bases are TGTGCCAGCAATCAGCGGGGGAGCTCCTACGAG.

This clone was seen repeatedly, ten times or more. The missing CDR3 end, 3 residues past where the read stops, is filled in from the germline J gene. The V gene is TRBV20-1, the J gene TRBJ2-1; TRBD2 matches 14 bases. CDR1 and CDR2 (germline): DFQATT, SNEGSKA (reference sequence). V gave up 6 bases and J gave up 3 bases; unmatched junction bases: 7. This CDR3 region has 16 residues. CDR3 bases read: TGCAGTGCGCTTCCGGGACTAGCGGGGGACTACAATGAG. It translates to CSALPGLAGDYNE. The whole CDR3 is CSALPGLAGDYNEQFF.

Notes on this clone: The read ends 3 residues early relative to the CDR3; the germline J gene fills the gap. The V call is TRBV11-2, the J call TRBJ2-2, with D hard to call. The CDR3 runs to 14 residues. Deletions cut 0 bases from V and 0 bases from J, with 2 bases between. From germline, CDR1 is SGHAT and CDR2 FQNNGV. The CDR3 DNA, read in part, is TGTGCCAGCAGCTTAGACACGAACACCGGGGAG. This encodes CASSLDTNTGE. The CDR3 as a whole reads CASSLDTNTGELFF.

This clone was counted at least ten times. The CDR3 end lies 3 residues beyond the end of the read and is filled in from the germline J gene. V gene TRBV20-1 combines with J gene TRBJ1-3; no reliable D call. Germline V gene data show CDR1 as DFQATT and CDR2 as SNEGSKA (reference sequence). The CDR3 length is 14 residues. V was shortened by 3 bases and J by 0 bases, with 9 bases between the two germline ends. The CDR3 region is CSASRPGSGNTIYF. The part of the CDR3 DNA that was read is TGCAGTGCTAGTAGGCCGGGCTCTGGAAACACC.

The table lists this clone with many counts. The read halts 3 residues ahead of the CDR3 end, with the missing end drawn from the germline J gene. This sequence joins TRBV24-1 and TRBJ2-6, with TRBD2 matching over 7 bases. The V and J ends lost 2 bases and 2 bases, in that order; junction bases with no gene match: 2. The CDR3 has 16 residues. CDR1 and CDR2 from the germline V gene are KGHDR and SFDVKD. This CDR3 is CATSDSAGAGANVLTF. Incomplete CDR3 DNA: TGTGCCACCAGTGATTCGGCGGGGGCTGGGGCCAACGTC.

This clone was observed at least ten times. The CDR3 goes on 3 residues after the read ends, and that part is filled in from the germline J gene. The gene calls are TRBV11-2 and TRBJ2-5, with TRBD2 matching 11 bases. Losses at the gene ends were 6 bases for V and 4 bases for J; bases not matched to a gene: 1. In germline, CDR1 is SGHAT, CDR2 FQNNGV. The CDR3 sequence is 13 residues long. Partial CDR3 DNA: TGTGCCAGCAGGGGGACTAGCGGAGAGACC. Protein: CASRGTSGET. The whole CDR3 protein is CASRGTSGETQYF.